This T cell receptor (beta chain) was identified during a study of graft-versus-host responses after intestinal transplantation. The overall study: Every transplant recipient was induced with anti-thymocyte globulin, then maintained on tacrolimus and steroids for about three years. Points from the study as a whole: There were GvH clones found in recipient marrow, and some of them appeared first in ileum or blood.

With respect to this clone: Its antigen is currently unknown.

The germline CDR1 and CDR2 sequences are SGHNT and YYREEE (reference sequence). This CDR3 is built from 16 residues. V was shortened by 6 bases and J by 1 base, with 17 bases between the two germline ends. Using immunoSEQ multiplex PCR, the repertoire was profiled, and TCRdb retains in-frame clones only, with some absent. The sample consists of 20,000 to 25,000 clones, 94% of them appearing once. This TCR came from a human patient who received an intestinal transplant, so some T cells may come from the graft donor. The chain employs TRBV5-4 and TRBJ1-5; weak D call: TRBD1 (6 bases). The material was PBMCs, obtained 156 days after intestinal transplant. CDR3 residues: CASTWGRGISNQPQHF. The CDR3 nucleotides read TGTGCCAGCACCTGGGGCAGGGGTATAAGCAATCAGCCCCAGCATTTT.